Shown below are 12 T cell receptor beta chains from a single sample sequenced in a study of T cell repertoires in cytomegalovirus infection. TCRdb used MiXCR to reprocess the reads, holding one entry per CDR3 protein. The sample lists approximately 50,000 distinct CDR3 sequences, 15% to 20% occurring once. Antigen specificity for these receptors is unknown. Sample: CD8+ T cells from cultured PBMCs, taken from culture after CMV antigen stimulation. The receptors here all came from a human donor in good health (CMV status not recorded). Some clones in this sample may be carry-over from other donors' samples.

This rearrangement joins TRBV20-1 to TRBJ2-1, with D unresolved. The CDR3 spans 13 residues. V dropped 6 bases and J dropped 4 bases, with 13 bases sitting between them. Germline CDR1 and CDR2: DFQATT and SNEGSKA (reference sequence). DNA for the CDR3: TGCAGTGCCCTGACTCCATCGTACAATGAGCAGTTCTTC. This translates into CSALTPSYNEQFF.

The table lists this clonotype with a few counts. The gene calls are TRBV6-1 and TRBJ1-6, with D perhaps TRBD1 (5 bases). Germline loops: CDR1 MNHNS, CDR2 SASEGT. Trimming stripped 2 bases from V and 8 bases from J, with 13 bases between. This CDR3 has 15 amino acids. CDR3 sequence reads: CASSEPGRQDSPLHF. Written as DNA, the CDR3 is TGTGCCAGCAGTGAACCAGGGAGGCAAGATTCACCCCTCCACTTT.

This clonotype was seen a few times. The chain couples TRBV25-1 to TRBJ1-2; no definite D call. Trimming took 3 bases from V and 7 from J, leaving 12 bases between them. Germline CDR1 MGHDK, CDR2 SYGVNS. CDR3 length: 13 residues. CDR3 region: CASSDRSRAGYTF. The CDR3 coding sequence is TGTGCCAGCAGTGACCGTTCAAGGGCTGGCTACACCTTC.

The V gene is TRBV7-6, the J gene TRBJ1-2; perhaps TRBD1 as D (5 bases). The CDR3 extends over 14 amino acids. In germline, CDR1 is SGHVS, CDR2 FNYEAQ. Trimming shortened V by 1 base and J by 5 bases, and 11 bases separated the two germline ends. CDR3 bases: TGTGCCAGCAGCTTAGAAGGGGCGGCGTATGGCTACACCTTC. Its translation is CASSLEGAAYGYTF.

The rearrangement joins TRBV27 to TRBJ1-2; no reliable D call. This CDR3 has 14 residues. Germline CDR1 and CDR2: MNHEY and SMNVEV (reference sequence). The ends were cut back, 7 bases at V and 1 base at J, with 13 bases in the middle. CDR3 residues: CASTRAGLNYGYTF. The CDR3 coding sequence is TGTGCCAGCACCCGCGCCGGCCTTAACTATGGCTACACCTTC.

The J gene is TRBJ1-1, the V gene TRBV19, with D possibly being TRBD1 (6 bases). This CDR3 has 16 amino acids. Trimming took off 3 bases at V and 5 bases at J, with 19 bases between the two ends. Per the germline V gene, CDR1 is LNHDA and CDR2 is SQIVND (reference sequence). The CDR3 here is CASSIETGGRWTEAFF. CDR3 bases: TGTGCCAGTAGTATCGAGACGGGGGGCCGATGGACTGAAGCTTTCTTT.

This clonotype has only a few counts. The chain links TRBV6-2 or TRBV6-3 to TRBJ1-1; TRBD1 matches at 10 bases. CDR3 length: 15 amino acids. V lost 6 bases and J lost 4; bases outside the gene matches: 8. The germline gives CDR1 MNHEY, CDR2 SVGEGT. The CDR3 DNA reads as TGTGCCAGCAGACCCGACAGGGGGCCTCTCACTGAAGCTTTCTTT. It codes for CASRPDRGPLTEAFF.

This chain uses TRBV6-6 with TRBJ1-4; D possibly corresponds to TRBD1 (5 bases). This CDR3 contains 18 residues. V lost 5 bases to trimming and J lost 8 bases, with 27 bases between them. Germline-derived CDR1 and CDR2 are MNHNY and SVGAGI (reference sequence). The CDR3 coding sequence is TGTGCCAGCAGTCAAAGAAACCCGAGGCGACAGAGCCTGGAAAAACTGTTTTTT. Translation gives CASSQRNPRRQSLEKLFF.

This clonotype was seen a single time. This rearrangement joins TRBV9 to TRBJ1-1, with D possibly being TRBD1 (5 bases). CDR3 length: 15 residues. Deletions cut 4 bases from V and 1 base from J, with 14 bases between. Germline V gene sequence: CDR1 SGDLS, CDR2 YYNGEE. CDR3 nucleotide sequence: TGTGCCAGCAGCCCAGAGGGACGAACGAACACTGAAGCTTTCTTT. Its translation: CASSPEGRTNTEAFF.

The chain combines TRBV7-2 with TRBJ2-1, with no clear D. Germline V gives CDR1 SGHTA, CDR2 FQGNSA. The CDR3 is 11 residues long. Trimming took off 3 bases at V and 9 bases at J, with 6 bases between the two ends. The CDR3 loop reads CASSFSSEQFF. Written as DNA, the CDR3 is TGTGCCAGCAGCTTTAGCAGTGAGCAGTTCTTC.

This clonotype appeared a few times. The V gene is TRBV7-3, the J gene TRBJ1-1, with TRBD1 identical over 12 bases. V was pared by 3 bases and J by 10 bases, with 3 bases of the junction left unmatched. The CDR3 runs to 13 residues. Germline CDR1 is SGHTA and CDR2 is FQGTGA. As DNA, the CDR3 is TGTGCCAGCAGCTTCGGGACAGGGGGCACAGCTTTCTTT. Translated: CASSFGTGGTAFF.

CDR3 sequence reads: CASSSGLNEQFF. The CDR3 coding sequence is TGTGCCAGCAGTTCGGGGCTCAATGAGCAGTTCTTC. The J gene is TRBJ2-1, the V gene TRBV12-3 or TRBV12-4; D may match TRBD1 or TRBD2 (5 bases each). V was shortened by 4 bases and J by 6 bases, with 7 bases between the two germline ends. The CDR3 loop spans 12 amino acids.